What follows is one TCR beta chain and its context. Given a much more abundant clone one base away, this may be a read error. These data originate in a study of T cell repertoires in cytomegalovirus infection. Trimming cost V 7 bases and J 3 bases, with 10 bases left between them. The CDR3 is 13 residues long. Germline loops: CDR1 MDHEN, CDR2 SYDVKM. TCRdb redid the calling of the reads with MiXCR, one entry per CDR3 protein. The sample lists around 170,000 distinct CDR3 sequences; over 13% were seen once. The specimen sequenced was PBMCs. The chain recombines TRBV28 with TRBJ1-5, with D unclear. This TCR came from a human donor in good health (CMV status not recorded). Some clones in this sample may be carry-over from other donors' samples. The CDR3 region is CASMPGTNQPQHF. The CDR3 nucleotides are TGTGCCAGCATGCCTGGTACCAATCAGCCCCAGCATTTT.